The clone carrying this TCR beta chain was recorded at least ten times. Its antigen is unidentified. The data were obtained in a study of T cells after yellow fever vaccination. At the level of the study: Researchers used SMART-Seq v4 Ultra Low Input to prepare fractions that had low cell numbers. Notes on the study in general: The booster response re-showed most primary clones: over 95% CD4, approximately 90% CD8.

Production of TCR cDNA was by 5'RACE template switching, which also added a universal primer site and UMIs. TCRdb reanalysed the 5' RACE reads using MiXCR and keeps one entry per CDR3 protein. The sample lists 300,000 or so distinct CDR3 sequences; 3% to 4.5% were seen once. CDR1 WSHSY and CDR2 SAAADI come from the germline V gene. The ends lost 2 bases at V and 5 bases at J; junction bases unmatched: 8. CDR3 length: 16 amino acids. Sequenced here: PBMCs, sampled 5 days after the yellow fever booster vaccination. The gene calls are TRBV10-2 and TRBJ2-2; the match to TRBD2 covers 7 bases. This TCR was sampled from a man younger than 35 who received the YFV17D yellow fever vaccine. Written as DNA, the CDR3 is TGCGCCAGCAGTGAGCCTCGGACTAGGAATACCGGGGAGCTGTTTTTT. Protein: CASSEPRTRNTGELFF.